Reported below is one TCR beta chain. The antigen is not known. This sample was included in a study of OX40 agonist ivuxolimab in advanced cancers. Method: immunoSEQ multiplex PCR; TCRdb's copy keeps in-frame clones and lacks some. The repertoire includes 40,000 to 60,000 clones, 75% to 90% of them detected once, and about a tenth sits in the top ten. CDR3 size: 15 residues. Germline lookup yields CDR1 MDHEN and CDR2 SYDVKM. The ends lost 1 base at V and 2 bases at J; junction bases unmatched: 4. Overall study results and limits: At 0.1-3.0 mg/kg, partial responders had clonal expansion among the lowest observed. The study found that CD8+ T cells averaged more expanded clones than CD4+.

Autoimmune disease history or systemic immunosuppression led to patient exclusion. The material sequenced was CD4+ or CD8+ T cells sorted from blood, taken in a trial of the OX40 agonist ivuxolimab. The chain carries TRBV28 and TRBJ2-5; 7 nucleotides align to TRBD2. The sequence derives from an adult with an advanced solid tumor such as melanoma, head and neck, liver or kidney cancer. The CDR3 loop reads CASSLYASGQETQYF. CDR3 DNA: TGTGCCAGCAGTTTATACGCTAGCGGTCAAGAGACCCAGTACTTC.